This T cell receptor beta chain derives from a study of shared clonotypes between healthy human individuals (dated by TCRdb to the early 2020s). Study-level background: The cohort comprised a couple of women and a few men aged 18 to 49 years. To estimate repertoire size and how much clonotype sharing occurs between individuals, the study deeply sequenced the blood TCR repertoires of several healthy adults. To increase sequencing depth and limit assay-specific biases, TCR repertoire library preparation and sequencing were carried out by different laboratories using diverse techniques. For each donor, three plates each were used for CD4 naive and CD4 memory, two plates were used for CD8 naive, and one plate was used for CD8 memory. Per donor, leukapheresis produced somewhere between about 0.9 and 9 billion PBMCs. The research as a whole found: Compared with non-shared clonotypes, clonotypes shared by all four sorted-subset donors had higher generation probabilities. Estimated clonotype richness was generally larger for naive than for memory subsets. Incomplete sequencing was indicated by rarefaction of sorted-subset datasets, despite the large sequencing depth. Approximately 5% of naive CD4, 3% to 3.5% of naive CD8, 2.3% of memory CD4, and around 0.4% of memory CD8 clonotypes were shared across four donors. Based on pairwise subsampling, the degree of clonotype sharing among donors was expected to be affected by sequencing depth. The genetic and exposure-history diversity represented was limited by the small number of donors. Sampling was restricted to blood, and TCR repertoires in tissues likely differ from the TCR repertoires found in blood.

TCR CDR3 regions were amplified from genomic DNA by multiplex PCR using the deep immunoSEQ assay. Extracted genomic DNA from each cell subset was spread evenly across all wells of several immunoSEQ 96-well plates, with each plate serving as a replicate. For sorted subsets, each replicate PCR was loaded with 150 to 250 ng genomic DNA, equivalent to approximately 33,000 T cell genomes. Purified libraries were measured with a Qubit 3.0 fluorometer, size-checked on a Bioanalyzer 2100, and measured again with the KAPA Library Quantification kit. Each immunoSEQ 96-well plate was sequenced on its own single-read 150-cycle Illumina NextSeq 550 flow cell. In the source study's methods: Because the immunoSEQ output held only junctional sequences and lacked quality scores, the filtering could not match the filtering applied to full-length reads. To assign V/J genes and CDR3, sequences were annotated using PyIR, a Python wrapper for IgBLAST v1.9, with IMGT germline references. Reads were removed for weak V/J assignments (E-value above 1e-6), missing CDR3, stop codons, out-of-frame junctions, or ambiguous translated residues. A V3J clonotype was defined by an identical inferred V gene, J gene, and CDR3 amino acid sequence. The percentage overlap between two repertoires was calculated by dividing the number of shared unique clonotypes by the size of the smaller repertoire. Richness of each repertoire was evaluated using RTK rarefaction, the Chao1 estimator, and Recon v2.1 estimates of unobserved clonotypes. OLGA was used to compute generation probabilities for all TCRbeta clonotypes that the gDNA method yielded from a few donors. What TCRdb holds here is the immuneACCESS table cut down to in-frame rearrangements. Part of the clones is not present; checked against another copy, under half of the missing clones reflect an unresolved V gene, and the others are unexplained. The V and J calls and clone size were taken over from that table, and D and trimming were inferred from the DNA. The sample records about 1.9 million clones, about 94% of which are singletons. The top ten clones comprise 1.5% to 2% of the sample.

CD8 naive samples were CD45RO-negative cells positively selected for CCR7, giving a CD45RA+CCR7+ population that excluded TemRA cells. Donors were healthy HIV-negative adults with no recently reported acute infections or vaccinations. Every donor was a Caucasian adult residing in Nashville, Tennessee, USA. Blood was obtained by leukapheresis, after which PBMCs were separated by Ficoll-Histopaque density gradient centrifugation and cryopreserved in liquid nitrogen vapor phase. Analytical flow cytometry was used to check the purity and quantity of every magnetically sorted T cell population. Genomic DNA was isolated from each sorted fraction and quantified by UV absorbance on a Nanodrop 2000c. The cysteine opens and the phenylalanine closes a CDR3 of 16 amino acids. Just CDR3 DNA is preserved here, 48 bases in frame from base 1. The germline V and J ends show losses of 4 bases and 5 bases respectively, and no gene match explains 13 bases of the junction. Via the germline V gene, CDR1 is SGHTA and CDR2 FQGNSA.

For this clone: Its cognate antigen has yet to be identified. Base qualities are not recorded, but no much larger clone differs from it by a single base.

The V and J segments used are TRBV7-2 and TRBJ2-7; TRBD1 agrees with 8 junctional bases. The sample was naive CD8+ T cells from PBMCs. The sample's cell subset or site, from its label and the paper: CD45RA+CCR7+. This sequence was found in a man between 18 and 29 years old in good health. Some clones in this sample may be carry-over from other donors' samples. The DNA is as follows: TGTGCCAGCAGCTCGGGTAAGGGACAGGAACGACACGAGCAGTACTTC. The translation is CASSSGKGQERHEQYF.